The clone carrying this T cell receptor (beta chain) was seen a few times. Produced via immunoSEQ multiplex PCR; TCRdb's table is partial and in-frame only. The sample carries a few hundred thousand clones, around 81% recorded once. This sample is drawn from a study of blood T cell repertoires in COVID-19. This clonotype was sampled from a man aged 30-40 years who had recovered from COVID-19. The specimen sequenced was peripheral blood.

The CDR3 protein is CASSPPVDNSPLHF. In DNA, the CDR3 is TGTGCCAGTAGTCCACCCGTAGATAATTCACCCCTCCACTTT. The rearrangement links TRBV19 to TRBJ1-6; unclear D gene. Per germline, CDR1 LNHDA and CDR2 SQIVND (reference sequence). V lost 5 bases and J 5 bases, leaving 10 bases between the germline ends. There are 14 residues in the CDR3. Variable domain in full (rest from reference TRBV19 and TRBJ1-6): DGGITQSPKYLFRKEGQNVTLSCEQNLNHDAMYWYRQDPGQGLRLIYYSQIVNDFQKGDIAEGYSVSREKKESFPLTVTSAQKNPTAFYLCASSPPVDNSPLHFGNGTRLTVT.